This T cell receptor (beta chain) was obtained from a study of blood T cell repertoires in COVID-19. The overall study: Sites in the United States, Italy and Spain provided acute and convalescent COVID-19 samples. Sources were T cells, B-cell-depleted T cells, or PBMCs; the material itself was cDNA or gDNA.

This CDR3 is 13 amino acids long. Germline values: CDR1 SGHDT, CDR2 YYEEEE. V lost 2 bases to trimming and J lost 4 bases, with 7 bases between them. Original analysis: From reference gene primer amplification, estimates of nucleated cell counts were derived. TCRdb keeps only in-frame clones here, not all; method: immunoSEQ multiplex PCR. V and J calls and clone size are those listed in that table; D and trimming were worked out from the DNA. This sample has about 220,000 clones, with 84% found just once. This TCR was sampled from a woman in her sixties or seventies with acute or convalescent COVID-19. The chain carries TRBV5-6 and TRBJ1-3; no reliable D call. The sample comprised peripheral blood. In nucleotides, the CDR3 is TGTGCCAGCAGCTTTTCTCCCGGAAACACCATATATTTT. Encoded protein: CASSFSPGNTIYF.